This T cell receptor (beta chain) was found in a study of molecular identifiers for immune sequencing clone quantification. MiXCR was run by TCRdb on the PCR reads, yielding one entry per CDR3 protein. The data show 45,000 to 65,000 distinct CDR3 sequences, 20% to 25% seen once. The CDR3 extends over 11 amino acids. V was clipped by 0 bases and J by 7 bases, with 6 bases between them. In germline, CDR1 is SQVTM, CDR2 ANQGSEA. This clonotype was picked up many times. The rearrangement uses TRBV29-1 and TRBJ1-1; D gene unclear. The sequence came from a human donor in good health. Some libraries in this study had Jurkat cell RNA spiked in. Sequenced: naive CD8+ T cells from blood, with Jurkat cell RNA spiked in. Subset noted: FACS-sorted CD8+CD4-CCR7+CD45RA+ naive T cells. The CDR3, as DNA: TGCAGCGTTGAAGATCGGGGTGAAGCTTTCTTT. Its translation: CSVEDRGEAFF.